These T cell receptor beta chains were read from a single sample in a study of radiotherapy plus CTLA-4 blockade in lung cancer. Measured with immunoSEQ multiplex PCR; TCRdb has only the in-frame clones, and not every one. The sample yields tens of thousands of clones, around 77% seen once. Specimen: peripheral blood, collected from a patient treated with radiotherapy plus ipilimumab. The receptors shown here come from a human donor with non-small cell lung cancer whose response to radiotherapy plus ipilimumab could not be evaluated. Some clones in this sample may be carry-over from other donors' samples. CDR3s include the opening cysteine and the closing phenylalanine or tryptophan. The D gene is left open where the match is weak. Some rows have no size entry. The others give once, few or many, or a class for an expanded clone.

TRBD2	TRBJ2-1	.	TRBV19	CASSPGLAGGTYNEQFF	TGTGCCAGCTCTCCGGGACTAGCGGGGGGGACCTACAATGAGCAGTTCTTC
.	TRBJ1-5	.	TRBV19	CASSMNGNQPQHF	TGTGCCAGTAGTATGAACGGGAATCAGCCCCAGCATTTT
.	TRBJ2-7	.	TRBV7-9	CASSLVSYEQYF	TGTGCCAGCAGCTTAGTCAGCTACGAGCAGTACTTC
TRBD1	TRBJ2-2	.	TRBV18	CASSSTVTGGTGELFF	TGTGCCAGCTCATCCACCGTGACAGGGGGAACCGGGGAGCTGTTTTTT
.	TRBJ1-6	once	TRBV28	CASRGWQGGSPLHF	TGTGCCAGCAGGGGGTGGCAGGGAGGTTCACCCCTCCACTTT
TRBD1	TRBJ2-7	few	TRBV9	CASSPGQGAFYEQYF	TGTGCCAGCAGCCCGGGACAGGGGGCTTTCTACGAGCAGTACTTC
.	TRBJ1-1	.	TRBV5-1	CASSKNRAGDTEAFF	TGCGCCAGCAGCAAGAACAGGGCAGGGGACACTGAAGCTTTCTTT
.	TRBJ2-1	.	TRBV6-5	CASSRYRAREQFF	TGTGCCAGCAGCCGATACAGGGCTCGGGAGCAGTTCTTC
TRBD1	TRBJ1-1	.	TRBV7-6	CASSLGRDRGRNTEAFF	TGTGCCAGCAGCTTAGGCCGGGACAGGGGACGGAACACTGAAGCTTTCTTT
.	TRBJ2-2	few	TRBV28	CASSLRGYTGELFF	TGTGCCAGCAGTTTAAGGGGTTACACCGGGGAGCTGTTTTTT
.	TRBJ1-2	.	TRBV25-1	CASSEYGSEGYTF	TGTGCCAGCAGTGAATATGGCAGTGAAGGCTACACCTTC
.	TRBJ1-5	.	TRBV9	CASSVDSSNQPQHF	TGTGCCAGCAGCGTAGACTCGAGCAATCAGCCCCAGCATTTT
.	TRBJ2-4	.	TRBV5-1	CASSLASGGATNIQYF	TGCGCCAGCAGCTTGGCAAGTGGGGGGGCCACAAACATTCAGTACTTC
.	TRBJ2-7	.	TRBV5-8	CASSLQGNLFYEQYF	TGTGCCAGCAGCCTGCAGGGGAATTTGTTCTACGAGCAGTACTTC
TRBD1	TRBJ1-2	.	TRBV19	CASSIQGAYTF	TGTGCCAGTAGTATACAGGGGGCCTACACCTTC
.	TRBJ1-4	.	TRBV5-1	CASTTGGFNEKLFF	TGCGCCAGCACGACCGGGGGGTTTAATGAAAAACTGTTTTTT
.	TRBJ1-4	.	TRBV11-2	CASSSYRAHEKLFF	TGTGCCAGCAGCTCTTACAGGGCCCATGAAAAACTGTTTTTT
TRBD2	TRBJ2-7	.	TRBV28	CASSLVLAGGTYEQYF	TGTGCCAGCAGTTTGGTACTAGCGGGGGGGACCTACGAGCAGTACTTC
TRBD1	TRBJ1-6	.	TRBV6-6	CASSYSDRGRNSPLHF	TGTGCCAGCAGTTACTCCGACAGGGGGCGTAATTCACCCCTCCACTTT
.	TRBJ1-1	.	TRBV5-6	CASTLTYRLGTEAFF	TGTGCCAGCACCTTGACCTACAGGCTGGGCACTGAAGCTTTCTTT
.	TRBJ1-3	.	TRBV5-6	CASSRTRSSGNTIYF	TGTGCCAGCAGCCGGACTCGCTCCTCTGGAAACACCATATATTTT
.	TRBJ1-1	.	TRBV11-2	CASSWSGRGWETEAFF	TGTGCCAGCAGCTGGTCGGGGAGGGGATGGGAGACTGAAGCTTTCTTT